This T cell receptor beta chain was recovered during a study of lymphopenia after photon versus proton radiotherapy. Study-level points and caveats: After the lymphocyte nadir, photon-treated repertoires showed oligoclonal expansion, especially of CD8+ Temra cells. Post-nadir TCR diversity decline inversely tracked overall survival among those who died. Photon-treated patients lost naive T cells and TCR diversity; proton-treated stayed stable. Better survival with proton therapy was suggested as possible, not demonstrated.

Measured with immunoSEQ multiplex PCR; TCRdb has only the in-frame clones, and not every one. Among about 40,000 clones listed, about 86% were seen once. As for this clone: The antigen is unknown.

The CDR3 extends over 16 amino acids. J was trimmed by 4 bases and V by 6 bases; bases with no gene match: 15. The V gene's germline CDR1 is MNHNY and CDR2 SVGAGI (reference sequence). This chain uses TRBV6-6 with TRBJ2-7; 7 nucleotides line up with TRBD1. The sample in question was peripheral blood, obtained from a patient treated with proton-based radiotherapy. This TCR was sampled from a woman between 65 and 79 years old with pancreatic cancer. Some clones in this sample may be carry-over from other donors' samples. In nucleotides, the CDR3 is TGTGCCAGCAGAGATCCGATGGGAACAGGGGCTTACGAGCAGTACTTC. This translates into CASRDPMGTGAYEQYF.